The rows below give T cell receptor beta chains drawn from one sample of a study of cytotoxic CD8 clonotypes in ibrutinib-treated CLL. Profiling relied on immunoSEQ multiplex PCR, and the TCRdb table lists in-frame clones only, not all of them. Of about 50,000 clones in the sample, 83% were seen once. This specimen was PBMCs, taken after 24 months of ibrutinib treatment. The origin of the receptors is a human donor with chronic lymphocytic leukemia. The CDR3 runs from the conserved cysteine through the conserved F or W. A D gene is named only where the DNA matches it firmly. Clone size is given for some rows only: seen once, a few or many times, or a class if the clone is expanded.

CDR3nt: TGTGCCAGCAGCTTTACCGGGAGTCTTAACGGGGAGCTGTTTTTT; CDR3aa: CASSFTGSLNGELFF; d_gene: NA; v_gene: TRBV7-2; abundance: NA; j_gene: TRBJ2-2
CDR3nt: TGTGCCAGCAGGATAGAAGGTGCGCTGGTATCCCGCGTCCTGACTTTC; CDR3aa: CASRIEGALVSRVLTF; d_gene: NA; v_gene: TRBV5-4; abundance: NA; j_gene: TRBJ2-6
CDR3nt: TGTGCCAGTAGTTCCCAGGACAGACTCAATCAGCCCCAGCATTTT; CDR3aa: CASSSQDRLNQPQHF; d_gene: NA; v_gene: TRBV19; abundance: NA; j_gene: TRBJ1-5
CDR3nt: TGCGCCAGCAGCTTGATGGGCGGGAGGGCCGGGGAGACCCAGTACTTC; CDR3aa: CASSLMGGRAGETQYF; d_gene: TRBD2; v_gene: TRBV5-1; abundance: NA; j_gene: TRBJ2-5
CDR3nt: TGTGCCAGCAAAAACCCCGGTAGCGGGATGATCACCGGGGAGCTGTTTTTT; CDR3aa: CASKNPGSGMITGELFF; d_gene: TRBD2; v_gene: TRBV5-5; abundance: NA; j_gene: TRBJ2-2
CDR3nt: TGTGCCAGCAGCCCTCTCCTGCTGAATGGCTACACCTTC; CDR3aa: CASSPLLLNGYTF; d_gene: NA; v_gene: TRBV7-9; abundance: NA; j_gene: TRBJ1-2
CDR3nt: TGTGCCAGCAGTTCTGACAATGAGCAGTTCTTC; CDR3aa: CASSSDNEQFF; d_gene: NA; v_gene: TRBV5-4; abundance: NA; j_gene: TRBJ2-1
CDR3nt: TGTGCCAGTAGTAAGAGGTTACAGGTCAGCACAGATACGCAGTATTTT; CDR3aa: CASSKRLQVSTDTQYF; d_gene: NA; v_gene: TRBV19; abundance: once; j_gene: TRBJ2-3
CDR3nt: TGTGCCAGCAGCACTCAGGGGGTAGGGACTGAAGCTTTCTTT; CDR3aa: CASSTQGVGTEAFF; d_gene: TRBD1; v_gene: TRBV9; abundance: few; j_gene: TRBJ1-1
CDR3nt: TGTGCCAGCAGCTTAGGGGGATTTGAGCAGTTCTTC; CDR3aa: CASSLGGFEQFF; d_gene: NA; v_gene: TRBV7-9; abundance: NA; j_gene: TRBJ2-1
CDR3nt: TGCGCCAGCAGTGTGACTAGCGGGACCGGGGAGCTGTTTTTT; CDR3aa: CASSVTSGTGELFF; d_gene: TRBD2; v_gene: TRBV10-1; abundance: NA; j_gene: TRBJ2-2
CDR3nt: TGCGCCAGCAGCTCCGGACAGGGGGGACCCTACGAGCAGTACTTC; CDR3aa: CASSSGQGGPYEQYF; d_gene: TRBD1; v_gene: TRBV4-1; abundance: NA; j_gene: TRBJ2-7
CDR3nt: TGTGCCAGCAGCTTTATAGGGACTGAAGCTTTCTTT; CDR3aa: CASSFIGTEAFF; d_gene: NA; v_gene: TRBV7-2; abundance: NA; j_gene: TRBJ1-1
CDR3nt: TGCGCCAGCAGCCAGTCCCACAGGGTTGGTGAGACCCAGTACTTC; CDR3aa: CASSQSHRVGETQYF; d_gene: NA; v_gene: TRBV4-3; abundance: NA; j_gene: TRBJ2-5
CDR3nt: TGTGCCTGGAGTGTAGGTGGTTACGAGCAGTACTTC; CDR3aa: CAWSVGGYEQYF; d_gene: NA; v_gene: TRBV30; abundance: NA; j_gene: TRBJ2-7
CDR3nt: TGTGCCAGCAGCTTCCCTGGAAACACCATATATTTT; CDR3aa: CASSFPGNTIYF; d_gene: NA; v_gene: TRBV5-8; abundance: NA; j_gene: TRBJ1-3
CDR3nt: TGTGCCAGCAGGCGGACAGTTATCACCGGGGAGCTGTTTTTT; CDR3aa: CASRRTVITGELFF; d_gene: NA; v_gene: TRBV2; abundance: few; j_gene: TRBJ2-2
CDR3nt: TGTGCCAGCAGCTTGGGACCCGGGGGGAGGCAAGAGACCCAGTACTTC; CDR3aa: CASSLGPGGRQETQYF; d_gene: TRBD2; v_gene: TRBV7-2; abundance: NA; j_gene: TRBJ2-5
CDR3nt: TGTGCCAGCAGCTCGATTCAGGGAGCAACTAATGAAAAACTGTTTTTT; CDR3aa: CASSSIQGATNEKLFF; d_gene: NA; v_gene: TRBV5-6; abundance: NA; j_gene: TRBJ1-4
CDR3nt: TGTGCCAGCAGCGTCGAGGTATTGAACACTGAAGCTTTCTTT; CDR3aa: CASSVEVLNTEAFF; d_gene: NA; v_gene: TRBV7-9; abundance: NA; j_gene: TRBJ1-1
CDR3nt: TGTGCCAGCAGCTTAGACGTACTGGGCTACGAGCAGTACTTC; CDR3aa: CASSLDVLGYEQYF; d_gene: NA; v_gene: TRBV11-2; abundance: NA; j_gene: TRBJ2-7
CDR3nt: TGTGCCAGCAGCTTGGGTACCATCCAAGAGACCCAGTACTTC; CDR3aa: CASSLGTIQETQYF; d_gene: NA; v_gene: TRBV5-4; abundance: NA; j_gene: TRBJ2-5
CDR3nt: TGCGCCAGCGGCGGACAGGGGAACACTGAAGCTTTCTTT; CDR3aa: CASGGQGNTEAFF; d_gene: TRBD1; v_gene: TRBV23-1; abundance: NA; j_gene: TRBJ1-1
CDR3nt: TGCAGCGGTGGGGGTCACGGCACAGATACGCAGTATTTT; CDR3aa: CSGGGHGTDTQYF; d_gene: NA; v_gene: TRBV29-1; abundance: NA; j_gene: TRBJ2-3
CDR3nt: TGCGCCAGCAGCTTGGAATTTCTCAACACTGAAGCTTTCTTT; CDR3aa: CASSLEFLNTEAFF; d_gene: NA; v_gene: TRBV5-1; abundance: NA; j_gene: TRBJ1-1
CDR3nt: TGCGCCAGCAGCCAAGGGACTCTTGTGACAGATACGCAGTATTTT; CDR3aa: CASSQGTLVTDTQYF; d_gene: NA; v_gene: TRBV5-1; abundance: NA; j_gene: TRBJ2-3
CDR3nt: TGTGCCAGCAGCTTAGCGAGGGCGGGAGGGCCCGGCGAGCAGTACTTC; CDR3aa: CASSLARAGGPGEQYF; d_gene: TRBD2; v_gene: TRBV7-2; abundance: NA; j_gene: TRBJ2-7
CDR3nt: TGCAGTGCTAGCCCCCATGAGCAGTTCTTC; CDR3aa: CSASPHEQFF; d_gene: NA; v_gene: TRBV20-1; abundance: NA; j_gene: TRBJ2-1
CDR3nt: TGCGCCAGCGGGCAGGGGGGACCGAACACTGAAGCTTTCTTT; CDR3aa: CASGQGGPNTEAFF; d_gene: TRBD1; v_gene: TRBV5-1; abundance: NA; j_gene: TRBJ1-1
CDR3nt: TGTGCCAGCAGCGCGGGAAGGACCTACGAGCAGTACTTC; CDR3aa: CASSAGRTYEQYF; d_gene: NA; v_gene: TRBV5-4; abundance: few; j_gene: TRBJ2-7
CDR3nt: TGTGCCAGCAGCTTTCTAGGCGCGGGAGCGGACCCGCAGTATTTT; CDR3aa: CASSFLGAGADPQYF; d_gene: TRBD2; v_gene: TRBV7-9; abundance: NA; j_gene: TRBJ2-3
CDR3nt: TGTGCCAGCAGCGTAGCTGGCGGGAGGGCCGTTGAGACCCAGTACTTC; CDR3aa: CASSVAGGRAVETQYF; d_gene: TRBD2; v_gene: TRBV9; abundance: NA; j_gene: TRBJ2-5
CDR3nt: TGTGCCAGCAGTCCCCGGACGGATTTTTCGTATGGCTACACCTTC; CDR3aa: CASSPRTDFSYGYTF; d_gene: NA; v_gene: TRBV27; abundance: NA; j_gene: TRBJ1-2
CDR3nt: TGTGCCAGCAGCCCACCCCGACGGATGGGGGAGACCCAGTACTTC; CDR3aa: CASSPPRRMGETQYF; d_gene: NA; v_gene: TRBV7-9; abundance: NA; j_gene: TRBJ2-5
CDR3nt: TGTGCCAGCAGCTTAGGAAGGGCGGGAGGGAACACCGGGGAGCTGTTTTTT; CDR3aa: CASSLGRAGGNTGELFF; d_gene: TRBD2; v_gene: TRBV11-2; abundance: NA; j_gene: TRBJ2-2
CDR3nt: TGTGCCTCTAGCGCCCTCACAGATACGCAGTATTTT; CDR3aa: CASSALTDTQYF; d_gene: NA; v_gene: TRBV5-4; abundance: NA; j_gene: TRBJ2-3
CDR3nt: TGTGCCATCAGTGCTGGGAGCGGGAGCACAGATACGCAGTATTTT; CDR3aa: CAISAGSGSTDTQYF; d_gene: NA; v_gene: TRBV10-3; abundance: NA; j_gene: TRBJ2-3
CDR3nt: TGTGCCAGCAGCTTCGGACAGGGGGTGTATGGCTACACCTTC; CDR3aa: CASSFGQGVYGYTF; d_gene: TRBD1; v_gene: TRBV5-4; abundance: NA; j_gene: TRBJ1-2
CDR3nt: TGTGCCAGCAGTGAACAGGGGACGCAGTATTTT; CDR3aa: CASSEQGTQYF; d_gene: TRBD1; v_gene: TRBV6-5; abundance: NA; j_gene: TRBJ2-3
CDR3nt: TGCGCCAGCAGCTTGGAGGGGACTAGCGGGAGTCCCGGGGAGCTGTTTTTT; CDR3aa: CASSLEGTSGSPGELFF; d_gene: TRBD2; v_gene: TRBV5-1; abundance: NA; j_gene: TRBJ2-2
CDR3nt: TGCGCCACCCGTATTACAGATACCTACGAGCAGTACTTC; CDR3aa: CATRITDTYEQYF; d_gene: NA; v_gene: TRBV10-2; abundance: few; j_gene: TRBJ2-7
CDR3nt: TGTGCCAGCAGCTTAAGGAGCGGGGGGACTAATGAGCAGTTCTTC; CDR3aa: CASSLRSGGTNEQFF; d_gene: TRBD2; v_gene: TRBV7-2; abundance: NA; j_gene: TRBJ2-1
CDR3nt: TGTGCCAGCAGTTCGCACAGCCTCACCGGGGAGCTGTTTTTT; CDR3aa: CASSSHSLTGELFF; d_gene: NA; v_gene: TRBV27; abundance: few; j_gene: TRBJ2-2
CDR3nt: TGTGCCGGGGGACAGGGAGGCGATCAGCCCCAGCATTTT; CDR3aa: CAGGQGGDQPQHF; d_gene: TRBD1; v_gene: TRBV10-3; abundance: NA; j_gene: TRBJ1-5
CDR3nt: TGTGCCACCGACGGCCCCAGGCAGGCCGGAAACACCATATATTTT; CDR3aa: CATDGPRQAGNTIYF; d_gene: NA; v_gene: TRBV28; abundance: NA; j_gene: TRBJ1-3
CDR3nt: TGTGCCAGCAGCTTCGGTCCAGTCCAAGAGACCCAGTACTTC; CDR3aa: CASSFGPVQETQYF; d_gene: NA; v_gene: TRBV7-7; abundance: once; j_gene: TRBJ2-5
CDR3nt: TGTGCCAGCAGTGCCCCTCTAGCGGGGAATGAGCAGTTCTTC; CDR3aa: CASSAPLAGNEQFF; d_gene: TRBD2; v_gene: TRBV7-2; abundance: NA; j_gene: TRBJ2-1
CDR3nt: TGCAGCGTCGGAGGCTTCGACCCCACCTACGAGCAGTACTTC; CDR3aa: CSVGGFDPTYEQYF; d_gene: NA; v_gene: TRBV29-1; abundance: NA; j_gene: TRBJ2-7